Given below is one T cell receptor (beta chain) in context. Its antigen is not identified. Assay: immunoSEQ multiplex PCR; the TCRdb copy retains only in-frame clones and omits some. The sample yields 25,000 to 30,000 clones, 74% seen once. This entry is derived from a study of CD4 T cells in relation to SARS-CoV-2 and coronaviruses. This CDR3 has 13 residues. Germline lookup yields CDR1 MNHEY and CDR2 SVGAGI. Trimming shortened V by 5 bases and J by 4 bases, and 10 bases separated the two germline ends. Before the COVID-19 pandemic, during about 2011-2019, CD4+ T cells were taken from unexposed donors. Isolation of CD4+ T cells took place after less than 11 days in culture. A few million PBMCs per well were cultured with around 9.2 IU/ml IL-2.

The sequence was obtained from a human donor in good health. Sequences were obtained from CD4+ T cells from PBMCs, cultured in vitro. V and J are TRBV6-5 and TRBJ2-3; D is unclear. The CDR3 DNA follows: TGTGCCAGCAGTATATTAGCTTCAGATACGCAGTATTTT. Residues: CASSILASDTQYF.